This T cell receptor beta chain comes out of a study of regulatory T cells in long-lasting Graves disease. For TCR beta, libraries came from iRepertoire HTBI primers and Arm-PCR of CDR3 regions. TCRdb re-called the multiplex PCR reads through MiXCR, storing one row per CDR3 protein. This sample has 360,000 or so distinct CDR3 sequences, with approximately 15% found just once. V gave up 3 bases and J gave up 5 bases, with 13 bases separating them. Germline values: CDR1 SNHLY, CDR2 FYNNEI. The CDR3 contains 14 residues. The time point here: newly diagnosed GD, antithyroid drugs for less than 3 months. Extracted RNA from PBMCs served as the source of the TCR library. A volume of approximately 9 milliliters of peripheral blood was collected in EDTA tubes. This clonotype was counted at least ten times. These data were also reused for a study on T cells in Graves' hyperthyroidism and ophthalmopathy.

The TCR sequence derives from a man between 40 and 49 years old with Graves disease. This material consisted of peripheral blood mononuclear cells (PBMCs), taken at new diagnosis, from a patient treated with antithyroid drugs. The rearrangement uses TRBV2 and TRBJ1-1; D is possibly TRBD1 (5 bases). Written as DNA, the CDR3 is TGTGCCAGCAGTGAGTCCGTTCGACAGACTGAAGCTTTCTTT. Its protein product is CASSESVRQTEAFF.